One T cell receptor (beta chain) is described in this entry. With V trimmed by 0 bases and J by 10 bases, 11 bases remained unmatched. Looked up from germline, CDR1 is SQVTM and CDR2 is ANQGSEA. The CDR3 loop spans 15 amino acids. Within 2 weeks before study entry, exposed participants met a COVID-19 case. This specimen belongs to a study of blood T cell repertoires in COVID-19. Study context: T cells, B-cell-depleted T cells, or PBMCs supplied cDNA or gDNA.

Data came from immunoSEQ multiplex PCR; TCRdb stores just in-frame clones and leaves some out. The table records about 270,000 clones, around 90% of them present only once. This TCR derives from a middle-aged man who had been exposed to COVID-19. V and J are TRBV29-1 and TRBJ1-2; 10 nucleotides agree with TRBD1. Sequenced sample: PBMCs or T cells enriched from blood (not recorded which). CDR3 sequence reads: CSVEDLKGQGNIYTF. CDR3 coding DNA: TGCAGCGTTGAAGATCTGAAGGGACAGGGGAATATCTACACCTTC.